This passage covers 18 T cell receptor beta chains from one sample sequenced in a study of blood T cell repertoires in COVID-19. Libraries were prepared by immunoSEQ multiplex PCR; TCRdb keeps only in-frame clonotypes and omits some of them. This sample has 65,000 to 70,000 clones, with under 95% found just once. Sequencing was carried out using peripheral blood. All receptors come from an older man with active COVID-19.

This chain joins TRBV11-2 and TRBJ2-7; TRBD2 agrees at 9 bases. Germline CDR1 and CDR2: SGHAT and FQNNGV. The CDR3 has 15 amino acids. V shed 1 base, J shed 3 bases, and the junction held 4 bases outside the gene matches. CDR3 coding DNA: TGTGCCAGCAGCTTAGTGGCTAGCGGGGTCTACGAGCAGTACTTC. Protein: CASSLVASGVYEQYF.

This chain connects TRBV5-1 to TRBJ2-7; D uncertain. V lost 0 bases and J 6 bases, leaving 10 bases between the germline ends. Germline CDR1 and CDR2: SGHRS and YFSETQ. There are 13 residues in the CDR3. Here the CDR3 reads CASSLDVSGEQYV. In DNA, the CDR3 is TGCGCCAGCAGCTTGGACGTGTCGGGCGAGCAGTACGTC.

The CDR3 nucleotides read TGCGCCAGCAGTGTAAGGGACATGACGGGGGGTAATGAAAAACTGTTTTTT. Translation gives CASSVRDMTGGNEKLFF. This sequence joins TRBV10-1 and TRBJ1-4; D perhaps matches TRBD1 (6 bases). Per the germline V gene, CDR1 is WNHNN and CDR2 is SYGVQD (reference sequence). Between the trimmed V and J ends, which lost 4 bases and 4 bases, there was a span of 19 bases. The CDR3 loop spans 17 amino acids.

This chain links TRBV18 with TRBJ2-3; 7 bases fit TRBD2. Germline V CDR1 and CDR2: KGHSH, LQKENI. J gave up 0 bases and V 3 bases, and 21 bases lay outside the gene matches. This CDR3 is 21 amino acids long. The CDR3 sequence: CASSPGTREASGQYSTDTQYF. CDR3 in DNA: TGTGCCAGCTCACCTGGGACGCGAGAGGCTAGCGGACAATACAGCACAGATACGCAGTATTTT.

The genes are TRBV6-2 or TRBV6-3 and TRBJ2-1; D is unclear. The CDR3 is 13 residues long. V was trimmed by 6 bases and J by 6 bases, leaving 12 bases between them. Germline V gene data show CDR1 as MNHEY and CDR2 as SVGEGT. DNA for the CDR3: TGTGCCAGCAGCCAGCTCGACTTCAATGAGCAGTTCTTC. As protein: CASSQLDFNEQFF.

The genes are TRBV6-4 and TRBJ1-1, with 9 bases aligning to TRBD1. Per germline, CDR1 MRHNA and CDR2 SNTAGT. Trimming took 4 bases from V and 5 from J; bases not matched to a gene: 5. The CDR3 runs to 14 residues. The DNA for the CDR3 is TGTGCCAGCAGTGCGGGACAGGGTTCAACTGAAGCTTTCTTT. It translates to CASSAGQGSTEAFF.

Turning to this clone: At the DNA level, this CDR3 is encoded by other sequences in the same sample as well. CDR3 sequence (DNA): TGTGCCAGCAGACAAATCGGGGGGGGGCCCTACACCTTC. It codes for CASRQIGGGPYTF. The chain is built from TRBV7-2 and TRBJ1-2, with a tentative D call TRBD1 (6 bases). V lost 6 bases and J 10 bases, leaving 18 bases between the germline ends. The CDR3 spans 13 residues. Germline assignment: CDR1 SGHTA and CDR2 FQGNSA.

In DNA, the CDR3 is TGTGCCAGCTCACCGTCCGGACAGTCAGACACTGAAGCTTTCTTT. It specifies CASSPSGQSDTEAFF. This rearrangement joins TRBV18 to TRBJ1-1; TRBD1 is a possible D gene (6 bases). Germline CDR1 and CDR2: KGHSH and LQKENI. The CDR3 covers 15 residues. The germline V and J ends were trimmed by 3 bases and 3 bases, with 14 bases remaining between them.

The chain couples TRBV5-4 to TRBJ2-7, with 7 bases fitting TRBD2. V lost 0 bases to trimming and J lost 3 bases; unmatched junction nucleotides: 6. This CDR3 has 15 amino acids. Germline assignment: CDR1 SGHNT and CDR2 YYREEE (reference sequence). The CDR3: CASSLAGGENYEQYF. DNA of the CDR3: TGTGCCAGCAGCTTGGCGGGAGGCGAGAACTACGAGCAGTACTTC.

V gene TRBV7-9 combines with J gene TRBJ2-5; possible D gene TRBD1, 5 bases. V was clipped by 8 bases and J by 5 bases, with 15 bases between them. Germline CDR1 SEHNR, CDR2 FQNEAQ (reference sequence). CDR3 length: 13 residues. In nucleotides, the CDR3 is TGTGCCAGCGCCCTGACAGTCGTGGAGACCCAGTACTTC. Residues: CASALTVVETQYF.

The chain couples TRBV28 to TRBJ1-6; D might be TRBD1 (6 bases). The V end was cut by 6 bases, the J end by 2 bases, with 11 bases between. The CDR3 contains 15 residues. CDR1 MDHEN and CDR2 SYDVKM come from the germline V gene. The CDR3 loop is CASRGTFTYNSPLHF. The CDR3 coding sequence is TGTGCCAGCAGGGGGACATTTACCTATAATTCACCCCTCCACTTT.

The chain employs TRBV7-6 and TRBJ2-5; D is perhaps TRBD2 (6 bases). This CDR3 contains 19 residues. Trimming took 5 bases from V and 0 from J, leaving 25 bases between them. The germline gives CDR1 SGHVS, CDR2 FNYEAQ. This CDR3 reads CASSTRGQAGLGDQETQYF. The CDR3 region has the DNA TGTGCCAGCAGCACTCGCGGGCAGGCGGGGTTGGGGGACCAAGAGACCCAGTACTTC.

This chain connects TRBV27 to TRBJ2-5; 7 bases are a match to TRBD2. The CDR3 is 13 residues long. Germline CDR1 is MNHEY and CDR2 is SMNVEV (reference sequence). V was clipped by 6 bases and J by 9 bases; unmatched bases: 10. CDR3 nucleotide sequence: TGTGCCAGCAGCCCGACCGCTGGGGGGGCCCAGTACTTC. It yields the protein CASSPTAGGAQYF.

This chain links TRBV14 with TRBJ1-2; D gene unclear. This CDR3 contains 13 residues. The germline CDR1 and CDR2 sequences are SGHDN and FVKESK. V was clipped by 6 bases and J by 7 bases, with 15 bases between them. CDR3 in DNA: TGTGCCAGCAGTGAAGTCCGGGGTTCTGGCTACACCTTC. Amino acids: CASSEVRGSGYTF.

The V and J genes are TRBV4-1 and TRBJ1-2; 7 bases align to TRBD1. Germline assignment: CDR1 MGHRA and CDR2 YSYEKL. CDR3 length equals 16 residues. Trimming took 0 bases from V and 1 from J; bases not matched to a gene: 5. CDR3 sequence (DNA): TGCGCCAGCAGCCAAGATCAGGGGACAGTTAACTATGGCTACACCTTC. Its protein product is CASSQDQGTVNYGYTF.

The chain couples TRBV7-2 to TRBJ2-3; TRBD2 aligns across 9 bases. CDR1 SGHTA and CDR2 FQGNSA come from the germline V gene. The length of the CDR3 is 13 residues. The V segment lost 9 bases and the J segment 4 bases; nucleotides outside the gene matches: 5. The CDR3 is CASSRGGSDTQYF. Here the CDR3 DNA reads TGTGCCAGTTCGCGGGGGGGCTCAGATACGCAGTATTTT.

The V and J genes are TRBV7-2 and TRBJ1-1; perhaps TRBD1 as D (5 bases). Trimming removed 3 bases at V and 0 bases at J, with 11 bases between. Germline lookup yields CDR1 SGHTA and CDR2 FQGNSA. CDR3 length: 15 residues. Here the CDR3 reads CASSLSGGVNTEAFF. CDR3 bases: TGTGCCAGCAGCTTGAGCGGGGGGGTGAACACTGAAGCTTTCTTT. The whole variable domain, remainder taken from reference TRBV7-2 and TRBJ1-1, is GAGVSQSPSNKVTEKGKDVELRCDPISGHTALYWYRQSLGQGLEFLIYFQGNSAPDKSGLPSDRFSAERTGGSVSTLTIQRTQQEDSAVYLCASSLSGGVNTEAFFGQGTRLTVV.

CDR3 sequence reads: CASSIDQGASNEQFF. The CDR3 region has the DNA TGTGCCAGTAGTATAGATCAGGGGGCGAGCAATGAGCAGTTCTTC. The chain uses TRBV19 and TRBJ2-1; 8 nucleotides agree with TRBD1. This CDR3 contains 15 residues. Germline CDR1 reads LNHDA; CDR2 reads SQIVND (reference sequence). The J segment lost 6 bases and the V segment lost 0 bases, leaving 4 bases of the junction unmatched.